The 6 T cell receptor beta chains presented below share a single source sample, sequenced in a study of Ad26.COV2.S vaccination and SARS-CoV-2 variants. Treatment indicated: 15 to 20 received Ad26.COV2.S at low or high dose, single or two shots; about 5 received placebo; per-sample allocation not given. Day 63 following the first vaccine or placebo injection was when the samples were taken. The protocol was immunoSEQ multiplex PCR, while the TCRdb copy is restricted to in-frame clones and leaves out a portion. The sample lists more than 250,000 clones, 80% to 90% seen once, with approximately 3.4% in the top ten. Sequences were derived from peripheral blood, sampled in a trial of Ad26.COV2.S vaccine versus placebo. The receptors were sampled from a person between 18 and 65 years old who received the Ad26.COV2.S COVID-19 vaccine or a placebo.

Written as DNA, the CDR3 is TGTGCCAGCAGACAGGGTAAGAGCAATCAGCCCCAGCATTTT. It yields the protein CASRQGKSNQPQHF. The J gene is TRBJ1-5, the V gene TRBV2, with D maybe TRBD1 (6 bases). CDR1 and CDR2 (germline): SNHLY, FYNNEI. Trimming left V 6 bases short and J 1 base short, with 10 bases between. The CDR3 spans 14 residues.

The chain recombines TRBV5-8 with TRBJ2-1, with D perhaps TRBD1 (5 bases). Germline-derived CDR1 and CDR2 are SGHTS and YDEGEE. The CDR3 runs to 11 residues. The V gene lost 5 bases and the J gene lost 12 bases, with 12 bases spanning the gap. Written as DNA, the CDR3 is TGTGCCAGCAGACTTCAGGGATGGCAGTTCTTC. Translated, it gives CASRLQGWQFF. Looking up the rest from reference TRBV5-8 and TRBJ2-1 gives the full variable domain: EAGVTQSPTHLIKTRGQQATLRCSPISGHTSVYWYQQALGLGLQFLLWYDEGEERNRGNFPPRFSGRQFPNYSSELNVNALELEDSALYLCASRLQGWQFFGPGTRLTVL.

In DNA form, the CDR3 reads TGTGCCAGCAGGGACAGGGTCACCGGGGAGCTGTTTTTT. As protein: CASRDRVTGELFF. The chain uses TRBV6-5 and TRBJ2-2; 8 bases are shared with TRBD1. Trimming removed 6 bases from V and 4 bases from J; junction bases left unmatched: 1. This CDR3 region has 13 residues. CDR1 and CDR2 (germline): MNHEY, SVGAGI.

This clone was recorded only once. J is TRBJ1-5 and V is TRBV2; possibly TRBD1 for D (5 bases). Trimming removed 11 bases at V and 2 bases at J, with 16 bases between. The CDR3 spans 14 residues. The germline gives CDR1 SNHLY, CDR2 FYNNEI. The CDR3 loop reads CAVGPGGRNQPQHF. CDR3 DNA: TGTGCCGTGGGACCTGGCGGGCGCAATCAGCCCCAGCATTTT.

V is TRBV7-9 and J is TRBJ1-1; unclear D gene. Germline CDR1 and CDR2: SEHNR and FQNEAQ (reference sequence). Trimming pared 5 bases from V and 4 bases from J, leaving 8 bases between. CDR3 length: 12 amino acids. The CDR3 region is CASSPQLTEAFF. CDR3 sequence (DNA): TGTGCCAGCAGCCCCCAGCTCACTGAAGCTTTCTTT.

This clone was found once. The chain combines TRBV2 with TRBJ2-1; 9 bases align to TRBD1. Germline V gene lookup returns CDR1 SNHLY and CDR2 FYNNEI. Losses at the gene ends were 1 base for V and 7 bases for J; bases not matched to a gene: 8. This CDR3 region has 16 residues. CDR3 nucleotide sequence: TGTGCCAGCAGTGAAGAATGGGACAGGGTTGAAAATGAGCAGTTCTTC. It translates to CASSEEWDRVENEQFF. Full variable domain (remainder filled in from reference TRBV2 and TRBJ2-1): EPEVTQTPSHQVTQMGQEVILRCVPISNHLYFYWYRQILGQKVEFLVSFYNNEISEKSEIFDDQFSVERPDGSNFTLKIRSTKLEDSAMYFCASSEEWDRVENEQFFGPGTRLTVL.